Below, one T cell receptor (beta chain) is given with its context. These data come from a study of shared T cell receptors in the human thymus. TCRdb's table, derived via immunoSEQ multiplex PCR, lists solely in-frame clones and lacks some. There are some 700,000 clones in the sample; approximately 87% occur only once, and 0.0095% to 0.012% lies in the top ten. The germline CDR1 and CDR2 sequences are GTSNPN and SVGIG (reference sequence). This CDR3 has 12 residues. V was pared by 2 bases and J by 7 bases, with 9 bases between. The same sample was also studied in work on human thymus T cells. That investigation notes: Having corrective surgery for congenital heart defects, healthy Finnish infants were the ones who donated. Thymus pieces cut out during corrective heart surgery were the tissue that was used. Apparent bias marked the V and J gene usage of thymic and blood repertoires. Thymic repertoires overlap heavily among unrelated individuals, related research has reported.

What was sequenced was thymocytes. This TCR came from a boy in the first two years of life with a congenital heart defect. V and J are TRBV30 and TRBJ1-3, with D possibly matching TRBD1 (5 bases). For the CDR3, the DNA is TGTGCCTGGAGTAAGGAGGGGAACACCATATATTTT. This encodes CAWSKEGNTIYF.